The TCR beta chain described here comes from a study of blood T cells in healthy people across ages. About the study: Roughly one uniquely barcoded beta molecule per two T cells was captured. Study results and caveats: Expanded clonotype changes were possibly confounded by unknown donor CMV status. Long-lived donors carried more naive CD4+ cells and greater diversity than aged donors.

Of note for this clonotype: Its antigen is still unknown.

V was clipped by 3 bases and J by 4 bases, with 15 bases between them. This CDR3 comprises 16 residues. Sample-barcoded 5' priming and a J-beta primer mix drove a second PCR of about 6 to 12 cycles. All samples yielded 2.5 million or more CDR3-containing paired-end reads. Each CDR3 protein gets one entry after TCRdb re-called the 5' RACE reads with MiXCR. The sample records about 810,000 distinct CDR3 sequences, around 36% being singletons. This chain joins TRBV12-3 or TRBV12-4 and TRBJ2-2; no clear D. This TCR derives from a man younger than 30 in good health. The sequenced material came from blood. CDR3 residues: CASSFLFAPRTGELFF. Written as DNA, the CDR3 is TGTGCCAGCAGTTTCCTGTTCGCCCCGCGCACCGGGGAGCTGTTTTTT.